This T cell receptor beta chain was profiled in a study of cytomegalovirus exposure and HLA in healthy donors. Vbeta (60) and Jbeta (13) primers were used in the PCR. Clones were read by immunoSEQ multiplex PCR, and TCRdb kept only the in-frame ones, dropping some. The sample lists 100,000 to 150,000 clones; approximately 82% were seen once. The CDR3 has 18 residues. The V end was cut by 1 base, the J end by 4 bases, with 23 bases between. The germline gives CDR1 LGHNA, CDR2 YSLEER. The study, taken as a whole, reports: In an earlier analysis, productive rearrangement rates for most beta V segments clustered near 87% or 30%. TCR beta sequences reportedly predicted most subjects' HLA-A and HLA-B alleles accurately. Presence/absence analyses took donor sequencing depth as roughly uniform. Published work reported that the classifier diagnosed cytomegalovirus status with high specificity and sensitivity.

For this clone: Antigen unknown.

What was sequenced was PBMCs. This clonotype was obtained from a boy aged 2 to 9 in good health and CMV-seronegative. This chain connects TRBV4-3 to TRBJ2-7; D is possibly TRBD2 (7 bases). The CDR3 DNA reads as TGCGCCAGCAGCCAAGCCCTGACCGGGGGGCGTAGGGCTTACGAGCAGTACTTC. Translated, it gives CASSQALTGGRRAYEQYF.